The TCR beta chain under discussion was sequenced for a study of OX40 agonist ivuxolimab in advanced cancers. Note on this clone: Its antigen is undetermined.

Whole-study results and caveats: In the 0.1-3.0 mg/kg groups, partial responders showed among the lowest expansion.

This CDR3 comprises 15 residues. The V segment lost 5 bases and the J segment 5 bases; nucleotides outside the gene matches: 8. Germline values: CDR1 KGHSH, CDR2 LQKENI. Method: immunoSEQ multiplex PCR; TCRdb's copy keeps in-frame clones and lacks some. Among about 70,000 clones, roughly 80% were seen once, and the ten largest hold 0.9% to 1.2%. This TCR was recovered from an adult with an advanced solid tumor such as melanoma, head and neck, liver or kidney cancer. The chain recombines TRBV18 with TRBJ1-4; 7 bases are shared with TRBD1. This sample comprised CD4+ or CD8+ T cells sorted from blood, obtained in a trial of the OX40 agonist ivuxolimab. Here the CDR3 reads CASSLDTGANEKLFF. CDR3 nucleotide sequence: TGTGCCAGCTCATTGGACACAGGGGCAAATGAAAAACTGTTTTTT.